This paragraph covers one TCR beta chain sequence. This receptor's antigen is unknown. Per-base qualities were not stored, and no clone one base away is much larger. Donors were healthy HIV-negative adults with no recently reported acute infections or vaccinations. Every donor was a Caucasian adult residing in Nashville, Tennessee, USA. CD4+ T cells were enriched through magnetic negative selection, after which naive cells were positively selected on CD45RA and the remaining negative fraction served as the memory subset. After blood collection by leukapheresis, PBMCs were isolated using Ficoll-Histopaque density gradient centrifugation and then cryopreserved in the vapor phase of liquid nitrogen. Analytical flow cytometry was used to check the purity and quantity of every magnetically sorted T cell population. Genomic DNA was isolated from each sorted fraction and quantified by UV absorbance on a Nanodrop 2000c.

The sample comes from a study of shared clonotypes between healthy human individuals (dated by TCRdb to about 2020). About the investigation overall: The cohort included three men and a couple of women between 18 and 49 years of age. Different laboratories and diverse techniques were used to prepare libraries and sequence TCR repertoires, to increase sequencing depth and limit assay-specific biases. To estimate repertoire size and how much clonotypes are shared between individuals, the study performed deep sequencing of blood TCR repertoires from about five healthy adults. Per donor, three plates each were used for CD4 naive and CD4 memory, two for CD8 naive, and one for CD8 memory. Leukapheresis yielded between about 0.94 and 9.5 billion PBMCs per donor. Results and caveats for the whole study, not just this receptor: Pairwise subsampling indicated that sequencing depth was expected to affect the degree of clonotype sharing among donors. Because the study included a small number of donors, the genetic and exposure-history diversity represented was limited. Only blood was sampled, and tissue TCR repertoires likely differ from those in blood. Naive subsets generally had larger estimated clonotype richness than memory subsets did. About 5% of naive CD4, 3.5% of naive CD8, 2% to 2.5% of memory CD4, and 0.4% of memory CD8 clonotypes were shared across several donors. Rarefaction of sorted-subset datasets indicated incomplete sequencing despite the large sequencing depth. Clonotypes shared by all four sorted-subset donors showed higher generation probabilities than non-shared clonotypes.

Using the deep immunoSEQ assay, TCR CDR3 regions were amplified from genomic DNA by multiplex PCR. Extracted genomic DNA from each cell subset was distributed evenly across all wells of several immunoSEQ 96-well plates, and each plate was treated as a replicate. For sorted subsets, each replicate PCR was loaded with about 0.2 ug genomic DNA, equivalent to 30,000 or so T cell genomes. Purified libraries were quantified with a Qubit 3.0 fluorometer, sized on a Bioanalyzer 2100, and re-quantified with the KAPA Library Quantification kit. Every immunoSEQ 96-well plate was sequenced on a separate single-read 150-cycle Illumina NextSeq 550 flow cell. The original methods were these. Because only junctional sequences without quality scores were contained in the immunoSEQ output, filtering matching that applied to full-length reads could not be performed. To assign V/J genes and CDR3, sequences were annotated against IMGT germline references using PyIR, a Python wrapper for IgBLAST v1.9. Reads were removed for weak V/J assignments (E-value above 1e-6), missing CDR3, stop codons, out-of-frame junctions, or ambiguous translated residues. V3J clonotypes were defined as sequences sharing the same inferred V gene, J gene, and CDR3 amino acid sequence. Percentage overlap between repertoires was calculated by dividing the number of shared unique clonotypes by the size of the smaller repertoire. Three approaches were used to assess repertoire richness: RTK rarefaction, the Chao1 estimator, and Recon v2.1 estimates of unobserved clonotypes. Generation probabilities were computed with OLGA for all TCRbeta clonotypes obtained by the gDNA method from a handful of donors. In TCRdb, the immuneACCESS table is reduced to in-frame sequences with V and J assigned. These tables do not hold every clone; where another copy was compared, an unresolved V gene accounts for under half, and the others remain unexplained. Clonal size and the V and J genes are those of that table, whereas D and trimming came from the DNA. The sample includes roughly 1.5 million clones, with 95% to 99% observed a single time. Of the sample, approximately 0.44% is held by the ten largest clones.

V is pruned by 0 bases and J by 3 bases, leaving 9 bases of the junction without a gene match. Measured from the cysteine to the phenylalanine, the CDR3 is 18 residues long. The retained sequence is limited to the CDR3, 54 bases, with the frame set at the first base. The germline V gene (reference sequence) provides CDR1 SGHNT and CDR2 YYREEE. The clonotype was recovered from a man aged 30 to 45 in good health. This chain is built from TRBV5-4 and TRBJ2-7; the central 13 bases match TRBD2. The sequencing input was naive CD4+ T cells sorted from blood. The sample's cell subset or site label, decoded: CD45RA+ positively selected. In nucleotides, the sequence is TGTGCCAGCAGCTTGGGGAGGCCGGGACTAGCGGGAAACTACGAGCAGTACTTC. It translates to CASSLGRPGLAGNYEQYF.